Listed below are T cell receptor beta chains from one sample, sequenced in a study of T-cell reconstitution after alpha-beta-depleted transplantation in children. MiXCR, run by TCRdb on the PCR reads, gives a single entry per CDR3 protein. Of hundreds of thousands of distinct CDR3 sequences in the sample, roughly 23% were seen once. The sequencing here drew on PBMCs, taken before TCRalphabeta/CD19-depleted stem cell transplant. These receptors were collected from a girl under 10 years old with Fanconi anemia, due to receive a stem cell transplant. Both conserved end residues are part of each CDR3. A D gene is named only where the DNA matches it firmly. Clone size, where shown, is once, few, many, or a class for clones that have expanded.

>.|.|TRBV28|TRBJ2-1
TGTGCCAGCAGTCATACAGGGAAGGGTTTTAATGAGCAGTTCTTC
CASSHTGKGFNEQFF
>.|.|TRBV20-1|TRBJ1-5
TGCAGTGCTAGCCTGCCGGATCAGTCCCAGCATTTT
CSASLPDQSQHF
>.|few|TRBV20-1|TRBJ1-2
TGCAGTGAAACCGGCTACACCTTC
CSETGYTF
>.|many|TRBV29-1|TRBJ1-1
TGCAGCGTTGAAACAGCCCAGGAAGCTTTCTTT
CSVETAQEAFF
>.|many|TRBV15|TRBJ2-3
TGTGCCACCAGCAGAGTTCAGGGCACAGATACGCAGTATTTT
CATSRVQGTDTQYF
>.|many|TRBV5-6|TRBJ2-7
TGTGCCAGCAGCCGGATCGGGACACCTGCCCACGAGCAGTACTTC
CASSRIGTPAHEQYF
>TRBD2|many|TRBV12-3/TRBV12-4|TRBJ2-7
TGTGCCAGCAGTAAGACTAGCCTCAGCTCCTACGAGCAGTACTTC
CASSKTSLSSYEQYF
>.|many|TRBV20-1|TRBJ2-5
TGCAGTGCTAGAGCAAGCCCGGAGACCCAGTACTTC
CSARASPETQYF
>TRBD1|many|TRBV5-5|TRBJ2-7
TGTGCCAGCAGGCCGGGACAGGGTAGTGTAAACTACGAGCAGTACTTC
CASRPGQGSVNYEQYF
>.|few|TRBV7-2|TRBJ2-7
TGTGCCAGCAGCTCGTACGTAGTGAGGACTTACGAGCAGTACTTC
CASSSYVVRTYEQYF
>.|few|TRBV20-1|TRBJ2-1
TGCAGTGCTAGCCGGGACTGGGACAATGAGCAGTTCTTC
CSASRDWDNEQFF
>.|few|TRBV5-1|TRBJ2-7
TGCGCCAGCAGCTACAATTCCTACGAGCAGTACTTC
CASSYNSYEQYF
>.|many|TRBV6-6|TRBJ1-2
TGTGCCAGCACCCCCAAATATGGCTACACCTTC
CASTPKYGYTF
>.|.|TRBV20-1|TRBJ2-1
TGCAGTGCTAGAGATAGGTTGGACAATGAGCAGTTCTTC
CSARDRLDNEQFF
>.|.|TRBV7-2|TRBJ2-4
TGTGCCAGCAGCCCATCAGGCATAGAGGGAACCAGGGGCATTCAGTACTTC
CASSPSGIEGTRGIQYF
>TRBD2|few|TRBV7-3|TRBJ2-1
TGTGCCAGCAGCTTAACGACTAGCGGATCCAATGAGCAGTTCTTC
CASSLTTSGSNEQFF
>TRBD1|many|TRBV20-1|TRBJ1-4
TGCAGTGCGAGGGGACAGGGAACTAATGAAAAACTGTTTTTT
CSARGQGTNEKLFF
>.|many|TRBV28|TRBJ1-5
TGTGCCAGCAGTTTAGGGGGTCAGCCCCAGCATTTT
CASSLGGQPQHF
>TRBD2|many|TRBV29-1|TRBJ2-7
TGCAGCGTTGAACTCGAAAGCGGGAGCCACTACGAGCAGTACTTC
CSVELESGSHYEQYF
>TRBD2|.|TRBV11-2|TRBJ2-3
TGTGCCAGCAGCTTATGGCTGGGGAGACTAGCGGGGGGCCCAGATACGCAGTATTTT
CASSLWLGRLAGGPDTQYF
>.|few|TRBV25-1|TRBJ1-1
TGTGCTTCCCACCCTATAGGGAAGTACACTGAAGCTTTCTTT
CASHPIGKYTEAFF
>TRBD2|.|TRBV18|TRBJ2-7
TGTGCCAGCTCACCATCGGGACTAGCATTCTACGAGCAGTACTTC
CASSPSGLAFYEQYF
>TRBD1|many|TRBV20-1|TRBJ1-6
TGCAGTGCTAGGACAGGGTGGGATAATTCACCCCTCCACTTT
CSARTGWDNSPLHF
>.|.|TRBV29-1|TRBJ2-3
TGCAGCGTGAAGATCGGGCAGGGGATGACAGATACGCAGTATTTT
CSVKIGQGMTDTQYF
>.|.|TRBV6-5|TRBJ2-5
TGTGCCAGCAGTTACCTCGTCCGGGGGACCCAGTACTTC
CASSYLVRGTQYF
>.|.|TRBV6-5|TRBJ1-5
TGTGCCAGCAGGACGGGGTCCCATCAGCCCCAGCATTTT
CASRTGSHQPQHF
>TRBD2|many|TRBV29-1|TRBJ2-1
TGCAGCGTTGTGTTCCCCGGGACTAGCAGTAATGAGCAGTTCTTC
CSVVFPGTSSNEQFF
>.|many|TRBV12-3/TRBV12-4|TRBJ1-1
TGTGCCAGCAGTTTTTGGGCTCAGGGGAACACTGAAGCTTTCTTT
CASSFWAQGNTEAFF
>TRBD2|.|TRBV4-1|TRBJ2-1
TGCGCCAGCAGCCAACCCACTAGCGGGAGGTGGCTTGAGCAGTTCTTC
CASSQPTSGRWLEQFF
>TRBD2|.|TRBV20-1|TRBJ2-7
TGCAGTGCTAGAGACTTAGGACTAGCGGGAAAAGAAGGTAGAGCCTACGAGCAGTACTTC
CSARDLGLAGKEGRAYEQYF